A selection of T cell receptor beta chains follows, all from one sample in a study of T cell repertoires in cytomegalovirus infection. MiXCR, run by TCRdb on the reads, gives a single entry per CDR3 protein. The repertoire has roughly 190,000 distinct CDR3 sequences, roughly 9.8% of them found once; the top ten carry about 5%. Sequencing used PBMCs. These receptors all stem from a human donor in good health (CMV status not recorded). Some clones in this sample may be carry-over from other donors' samples. The CDR3 runs from the conserved cysteine through the conserved F or W. A D gene is named only where the DNA matches it firmly. The size field is filled for only some rows; it gives once, few, many or a size class.

>many|TRBJ2-1|.|TRBV5-6
TGTGCCAGCAGCTTGGAGGGGAGCTGGGTCCAACGGAATGAGCAGTTCTTC
CASSLEGSWVQRNEQFF
>many|TRBJ1-2|.|TRBV15
TGTGCCACCAGCAGAGACCTGTTTTCTCTGGGTGGAACGGGGGATGGCTACACCTTC
CATSRDLFSLGGTGDGYTF
>many|TRBJ2-1|.|TRBV7-2
TGTGCCAGCAGCTTACCGGTCCAAAGATTGAACAATGAGCAGTTCTTC
CASSLPVQRLNNEQFF
>few|TRBJ2-7|.|TRBV29-1
TGCAGCGGGCGGGGCGCCTACGAGCAGTACTTC
CSGRGAYEQYF
>many|TRBJ1-3|.|TRBV7-2
TGTGCCAGCAGCTTTCAGGGCGGGTCTGGAAACACCATATATTTT
CASSFQGGSGNTIYF
>many|TRBJ1-1|.|TRBV28
TGTGCCAGCGGTTGGGGCCTCTCCCAGACTGAAGCTTTCTTT
CASGWGLSQTEAFF
>many|TRBJ1-1|TRBD1|TRBV7-2
TGTGCCAGCAGCTTAGGCCGACAGGGTCTAACTGAAGCTTTCTTT
CASSLGRQGLTEAFF
>many|TRBJ2-2|TRBD1|TRBV5-5
TGTGCCAGCAGCTGGAGGACAGGACAGAACACCGGGGAGCTGTTTTTT
CASSWRTGQNTGELFF
>few|TRBJ1-1|.|TRBV29-1
TGCAGCGGCGGACAGATGAACACTGAAGCTTTCTTT
CSGGQMNTEAFF
>many|TRBJ2-1|.|TRBV6-5
TGTGCCAGCAGTTTGGGACCCCGCCTGCATGAGCAGTTCTTC
CASSLGPRLHEQFF
>many|TRBJ1-1|TRBD1|TRBV28
TGTGCCAGCTTAAACGCAGGGGGAACCACTGAAGCTTTCTTT
CASLNAGGTTEAFF
>many|TRBJ2-2|TRBD1|TRBV7-8
TGTGCCAGGCCATATACAGGGGGAGATACCGGGGAGCTGTTTTTT
CARPYTGGDTGELFF
>.|TRBJ1-1|.|TRBV6-2/TRBV6-3
TGTGCCAGCAGTTTTCTGCCAGGGACCTATGAAGCTTTCTTT
CASSFLPGTYEAFF
>few|TRBJ2-4|TRBD2|TRBV7-2
TGTGCCAGCAGCAAGGGACTAGCAGGAGCCAAAAACATTCAGTACTTC
CASSKGLAGAKNIQYF
>many|TRBJ1-3|.|TRBV7-8
TGTGCCAGCAGCTTACCGACAGACTCTGGAAACACCATATATTTT
CASSLPTDSGNTIYF
>few|TRBJ2-5|.|TRBV12-3/TRBV12-4
TGTGCCAGCAGTTTTCTGTACGGGTTAGCGGAGACCCAGTACTTC
CASSFLYGLAETQYF
>many|TRBJ2-7|.|TRBV7-9
TGTGCCAGCAGCTCCCGGGACGGCTACTACGAGCAGTACTTC
CASSSRDGYYEQYF
>many|TRBJ2-7|.|TRBV6-4
TGTGCCAGCAGTGGAGAGGTGACCTACGAGCAGTACTTC
CASSGEVTYEQYF
>.|TRBJ1-2|.|TRBV27
TGTGCCAGCAGTTTTCAAAGCCATTCTAACTATGGCTACACCTTC
CASSFQSHSNYGYTF
>.|TRBJ2-2|TRBD2|TRBV4-2
TGTGCCAGCAGCCCGATGACTAGCGTGGAATCTAACACCGGGGAGCTGTTTTTT
CASSPMTSVESNTGELFF
>many|TRBJ1-2|TRBD1|TRBV7-2
TGTGCCAGCAGCTTCGGGACAGCCTATGGCTACACCTTC
CASSFGTAYGYTF
>.|TRBJ2-5|TRBD1|TRBV25-1
TGTGCCAGCAGGGGGGGACCGGGACAGGGTCAAGAGACCCAGTACTTC
CASRGGPGQGQETQYF
>many|TRBJ2-1|TRBD2|TRBV12-3/TRBV12-4
TGTGCCAGCAGTTTAATCTTTAGGACTAGCCGGACGTACAATGAGCAGTTCTTC
CASSLIFRTSRTYNEQFF
>many|TRBJ2-5|TRBD1|TRBV7-9
TGTGCCAGCAGCAACGCGAACAGGGGAGAAGAGACCCAGTACTTC
CASSNANRGEETQYF
>many|TRBJ1-2|.|TRBV7-2
TGTGCCAGCAGCCCCGGACAGCTCCGCTATGGCTACACCTTC
CASSPGQLRYGYTF
>few|TRBJ2-1|TRBD2|TRBV20-1
TGCAGTGCTACCGACGAAACTAGCGGGAGGACCACCCCTTCCTACAATGAGCAGTTCTTC
CSATDETSGRTTPSYNEQFF
>many|TRBJ1-1|.|TRBV14
TGTGCCAGCAGCCAAGGGTGGAACACTGAAGCTTTCTTT
CASSQGWNTEAFF